This TCR beta chain was captured by sequencing in a study of blood T cell repertoires in COVID-19 (TCRdb year 2020). In the study overall: Samples from collaborators originated in the United States, Italy and Spain and spanned both the acute and convalescent phases of COVID-19. The material from the prospective study consisted of cDNA or gDNA derived from T cells, B-cell-depleted T cells, or PBMCs. Subjects who had been exposed to COVID-19, were actively infected with it, or had recovered from it provided the deeply sampled blood TCRbeta repertoires that made up the dataset. Where available, HLA class I and class II types were obtained from metadata supplied by the sample provider rather than from assay-based typing. The repertoires were made available in a free public database intended to serve as a resource for research on the immune response to SARS-CoV-2. The samples were drawn from the first 160 participants of the ongoing ImmuneRACE study and from 1,200 or so subjects provided by 6 global collaborators. The sample metadata nearly always contained a de-identified subject ID, COVID-19 status, age in years and sex.

Comment on this clone: The antigen this receptor binds is unknown. The record has no base qualities; no much larger clone is one base away.

One collaborating source in Seattle enrolled patients during active infection and followed them longitudinally through the course of disease. The collaborating institutions used their own protocols to collect whole blood in K2EDTA tubes. Collaborator samples were shipped for TCRbeta analysis as frozen whole blood, isolated PBMCs, or DNA extracted from either sample type. TCRbeta CDR3 regions were amplified from genomic DNA using the immunoSEQ Assay, a bias-controlled multiplex PCR. From the authors' description of their analysis: The number of nucleated cells in each sample was estimated from the amplification of reference gene primers within the assay. To quantify the absolute abundance of each unique TCRbeta CDR3 rearrangement, sequence reads were collapsed and filtered. For each sample, productive Simpson clonality was calculated as the square root of Simpson's diversity index across productive rearrangements. In TCRdb, the immuneACCESS table is reduced to in-frame sequences with V and J assigned. These tables do not hold every clone; where another copy was compared, an unresolved V gene accounts for under half, and the others remain unexplained. V and J calls and clone size come straight from that table; D and trimming were deduced from the DNA. This sample is represented by 300,000 to 450,000 clones; roughly 90% of them were singletons. 3% of the sample goes to the ten largest clones.

Results and caveats for the whole study, not just this receptor: The quantity of clinical and demographic metadata differed by source and by participant and was supplied without curation.

This TCR was recovered from a woman aged 30 to 39 with COVID-19, enrolled during active disease. Sequences were obtained from peripheral blood.

This receptor has the CDR3 CASSYYGVAGAETQYF. The nucleotide sequence is given as TGTGCCAGCAGTTACTACGGGGTAGCGGGGGCAGAGACCCAGTACTTC. In this chain, TRBV6-2 or TRBV6-3 is recombined with TRBJ2-5; 9 middle bases align to TRBD2. Via the germline V gene, CDR1 is MNHEY and CDR2 SVGEGT. Trimming leaves V shorter by 1 base and J shorter by 4 bases, with the junction holding 7 bases beyond the gene matches. Spanning cysteine to phenylalanine, the CDR3 consists of 16 amino acids. Kept here is only the CDR3 DNA, which spans 48 bases and is read in frame from base 1.